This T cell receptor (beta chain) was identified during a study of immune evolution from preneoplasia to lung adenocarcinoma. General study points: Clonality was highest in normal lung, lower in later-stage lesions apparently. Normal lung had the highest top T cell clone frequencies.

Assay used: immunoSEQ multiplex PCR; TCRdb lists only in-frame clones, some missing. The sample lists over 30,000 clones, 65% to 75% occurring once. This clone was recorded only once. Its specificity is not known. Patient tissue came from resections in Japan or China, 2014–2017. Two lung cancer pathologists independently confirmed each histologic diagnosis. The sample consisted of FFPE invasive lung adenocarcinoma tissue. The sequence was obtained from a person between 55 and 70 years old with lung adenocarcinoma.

CDR3 loop: CASSALREGGGYTF. The CDR3 nucleotides read TGTGCCAGCAGCGCCCTTAGGGAGGGGGGAGGCTACACCTTC. The genes are TRBV9 and TRBJ1-2; perhaps TRBD1 as D (6 bases). Per the germline V gene, CDR1 is SGDLS and CDR2 is YYNGEE. Trimming left V 3 bases short and J 8 bases short, with 17 bases between. The CDR3 sequence is 14 residues long.